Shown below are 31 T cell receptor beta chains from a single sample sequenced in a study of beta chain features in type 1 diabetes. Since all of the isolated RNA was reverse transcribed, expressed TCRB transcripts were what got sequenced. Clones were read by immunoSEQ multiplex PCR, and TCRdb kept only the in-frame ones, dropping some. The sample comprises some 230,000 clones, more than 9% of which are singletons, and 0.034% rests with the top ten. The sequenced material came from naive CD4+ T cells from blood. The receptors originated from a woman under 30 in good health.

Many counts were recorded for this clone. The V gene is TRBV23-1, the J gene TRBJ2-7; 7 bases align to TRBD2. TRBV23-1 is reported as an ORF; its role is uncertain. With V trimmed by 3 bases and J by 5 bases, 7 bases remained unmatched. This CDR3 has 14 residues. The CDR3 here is CASSQGRGGHEQYF. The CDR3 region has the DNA TGCGCCAGCAGTCAGGGGAGGGGCGGCCACGAGCAGTACTTC.

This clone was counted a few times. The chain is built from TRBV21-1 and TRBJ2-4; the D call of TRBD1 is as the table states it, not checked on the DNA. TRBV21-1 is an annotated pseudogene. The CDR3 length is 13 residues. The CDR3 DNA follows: TGTGCCAGCAGCAAAAGACAGAAAAACATTCAGTACTTC. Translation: CASSKRQKNIQYF.

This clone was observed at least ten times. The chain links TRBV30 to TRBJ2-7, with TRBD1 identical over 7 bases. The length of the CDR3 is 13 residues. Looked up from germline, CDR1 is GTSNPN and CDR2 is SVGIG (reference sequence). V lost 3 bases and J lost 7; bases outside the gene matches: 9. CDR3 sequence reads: CAWSPPGGWEQYF. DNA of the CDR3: TGTGCCTGGAGCCCTCCAGGGGGATGGGAGCAGTACTTC.

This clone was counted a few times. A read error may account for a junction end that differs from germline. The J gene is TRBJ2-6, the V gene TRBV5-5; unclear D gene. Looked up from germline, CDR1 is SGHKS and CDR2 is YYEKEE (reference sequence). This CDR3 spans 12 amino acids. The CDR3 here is CASSSRANVLTF. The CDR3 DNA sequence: TGTGCCAGCAGCTCTAGGGCCAACGTCCTGACTTTC.

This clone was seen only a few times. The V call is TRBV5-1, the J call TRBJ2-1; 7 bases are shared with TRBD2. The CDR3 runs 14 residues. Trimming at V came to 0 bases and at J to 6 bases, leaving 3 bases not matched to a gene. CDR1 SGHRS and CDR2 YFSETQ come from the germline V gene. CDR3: CASSLVLAVNEQFF. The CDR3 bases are TGCGCCAGCAGCTTGGTTCTAGCGGTCAATGAGCAGTTCTTC.

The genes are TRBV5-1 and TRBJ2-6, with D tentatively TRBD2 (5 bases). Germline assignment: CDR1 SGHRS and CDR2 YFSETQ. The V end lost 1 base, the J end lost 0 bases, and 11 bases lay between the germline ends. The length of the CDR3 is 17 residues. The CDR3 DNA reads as TGCGCCAGCAGCTTGAGGGAGAGTGGCTCTGGGGCCAACGTCCTGACTTTC. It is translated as CASSLRESGSGANVLTF.

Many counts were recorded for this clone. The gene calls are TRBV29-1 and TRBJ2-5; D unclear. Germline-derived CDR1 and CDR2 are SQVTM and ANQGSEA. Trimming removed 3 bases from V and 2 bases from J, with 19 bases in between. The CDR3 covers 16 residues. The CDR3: CSVDPAGPARQETQYF. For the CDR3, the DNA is TGCAGCGTTGATCCGGCAGGCCCCGCCCGACAAGAGACCCAGTACTTC.

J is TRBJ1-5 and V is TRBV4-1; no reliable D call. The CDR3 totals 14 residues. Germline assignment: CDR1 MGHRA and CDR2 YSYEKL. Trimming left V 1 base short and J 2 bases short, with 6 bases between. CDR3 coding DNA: TGCGCCAGCAGCCAAGCTTTTGGCAATCAGCCCCAGCATTTT. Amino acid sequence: CASSQAFGNQPQHF.

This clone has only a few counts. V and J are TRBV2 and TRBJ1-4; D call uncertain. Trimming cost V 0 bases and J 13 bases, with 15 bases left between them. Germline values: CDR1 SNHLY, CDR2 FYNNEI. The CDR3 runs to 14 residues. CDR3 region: CASSEALGGQRLFF. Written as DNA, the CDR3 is TGTGCCAGCAGTGAAGCGCTTGGAGGGCAACGACTGTTTTTT.

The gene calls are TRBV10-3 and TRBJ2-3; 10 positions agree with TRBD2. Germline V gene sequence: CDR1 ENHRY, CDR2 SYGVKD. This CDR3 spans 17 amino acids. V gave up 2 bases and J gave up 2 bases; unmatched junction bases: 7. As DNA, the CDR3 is TGTGCCATCAGTGAGCCACTACTAGCGGGAAACACAGATACGCAGTATTTT. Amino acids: CAISEPLLAGNTDTQYF.

The CDR3 DNA is TGTGCCAGCAGTGGTCCCGGGACACGTGGCACTGAAGCTTTCTTT. Amino acid sequence: CASSGPGTRGTEAFF. The V and J genes are TRBV6-1 and TRBJ1-1, with D possibly TRBD1 on 6 matching bases. The CDR3 is made up of 15 amino acids. Germline V lookup: CDR1 MNHNS, CDR2 SASEGT. Trimming cost V 4 bases and J 4 bases, with 16 bases left between them.

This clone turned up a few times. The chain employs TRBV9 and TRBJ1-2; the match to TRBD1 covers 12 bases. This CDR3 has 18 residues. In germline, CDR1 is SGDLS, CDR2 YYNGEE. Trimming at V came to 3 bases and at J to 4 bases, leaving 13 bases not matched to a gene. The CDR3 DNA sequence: TGTGCCAGCAGCGGCAGGATGGGACAGGGGGCAGGACGCTATGGCTACACCTTC. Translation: CASSGRMGQGAGRYGYTF.

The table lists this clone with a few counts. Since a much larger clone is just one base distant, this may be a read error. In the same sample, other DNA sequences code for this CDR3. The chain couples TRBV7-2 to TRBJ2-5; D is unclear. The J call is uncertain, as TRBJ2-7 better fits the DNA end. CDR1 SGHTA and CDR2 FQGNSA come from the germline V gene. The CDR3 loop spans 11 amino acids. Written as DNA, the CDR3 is TGTGCCAGCAGCTCTCTCTACGAGCAGTACTTC. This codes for CASSSLYEQYF.

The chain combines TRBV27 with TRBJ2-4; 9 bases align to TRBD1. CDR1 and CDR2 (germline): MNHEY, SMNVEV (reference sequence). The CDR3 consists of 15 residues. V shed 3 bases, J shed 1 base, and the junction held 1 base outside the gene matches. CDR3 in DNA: TGTGCCAGCAGTTTCGACAGGGGGGCCAAAAACATTCAGTACTTC. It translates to CASSFDRGAKNIQYF.

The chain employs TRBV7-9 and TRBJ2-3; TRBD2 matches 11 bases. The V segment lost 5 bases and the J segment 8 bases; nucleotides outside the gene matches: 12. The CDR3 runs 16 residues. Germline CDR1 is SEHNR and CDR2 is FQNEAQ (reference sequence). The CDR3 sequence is CASSTVAGGIQGTQYF. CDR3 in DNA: TGTGCCAGCAGCACGGTAGCGGGAGGGATTCAGGGTACGCAGTATTTT.

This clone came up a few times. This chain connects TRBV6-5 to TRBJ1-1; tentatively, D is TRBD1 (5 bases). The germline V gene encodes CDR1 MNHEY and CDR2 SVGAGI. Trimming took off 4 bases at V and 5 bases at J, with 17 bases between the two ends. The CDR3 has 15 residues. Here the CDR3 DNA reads TGTGCCAGCAGTTCTCCGGGATCGGGGGGAACTGAAGCTTTCTTT. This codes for CASSSPGSGGTEAFF.

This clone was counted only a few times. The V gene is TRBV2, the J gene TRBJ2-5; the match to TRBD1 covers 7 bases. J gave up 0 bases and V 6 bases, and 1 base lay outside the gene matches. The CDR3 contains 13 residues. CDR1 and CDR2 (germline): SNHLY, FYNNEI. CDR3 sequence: CASRDRNQETQYF. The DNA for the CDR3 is TGTGCCAGCAGGGACAGGAACCAAGAGACCCAGTACTTC.

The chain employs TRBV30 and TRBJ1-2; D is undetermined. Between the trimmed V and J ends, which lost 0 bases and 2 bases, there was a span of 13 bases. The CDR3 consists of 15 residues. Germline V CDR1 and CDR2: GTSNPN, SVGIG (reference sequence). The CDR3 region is CAWSVGGSQNYGYTF. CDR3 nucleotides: TGTGCCTGGAGTGTTGGAGGGTCGCAAAACTATGGCTACACCTTC.

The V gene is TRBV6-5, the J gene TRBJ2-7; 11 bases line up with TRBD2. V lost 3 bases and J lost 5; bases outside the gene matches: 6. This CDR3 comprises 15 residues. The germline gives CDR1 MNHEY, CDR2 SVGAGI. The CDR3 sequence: CASSYRLAGSDEQYF. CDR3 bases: TGTGCCAGCAGTTATCGACTAGCGGGATCCGACGAGCAGTACTTC.

CDR3 in amino acids: CASSLALGVTEAFF. CDR3 bases: TGCGCCAGCAGCTTGGCCCTGGGCGTCACTGAAGCTTTCTTT. The chain combines TRBV5-1 with TRBJ1-1; D is unclear. The V gene lost 0 bases and the J gene lost 4 bases, with 10 bases spanning the gap. The germline V gene encodes CDR1 SGHRS and CDR2 YFSETQ. The length of the CDR3 is 14 residues.

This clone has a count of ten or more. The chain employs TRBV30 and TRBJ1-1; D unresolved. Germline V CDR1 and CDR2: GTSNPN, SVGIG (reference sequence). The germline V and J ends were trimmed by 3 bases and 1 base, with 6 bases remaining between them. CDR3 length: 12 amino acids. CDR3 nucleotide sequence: TGTGCCTGGAGCCTGAGGAACACTGAAGCTTTCTTT. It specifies CAWSLRNTEAFF.

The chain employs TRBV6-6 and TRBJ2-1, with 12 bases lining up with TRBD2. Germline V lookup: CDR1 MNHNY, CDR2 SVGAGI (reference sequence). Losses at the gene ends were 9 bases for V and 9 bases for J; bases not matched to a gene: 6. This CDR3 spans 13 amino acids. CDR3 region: CASSLGLAGEQFF. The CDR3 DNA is TGTGCCAGTTCGTTGGGACTAGCGGGTGAGCAGTTCTTC.

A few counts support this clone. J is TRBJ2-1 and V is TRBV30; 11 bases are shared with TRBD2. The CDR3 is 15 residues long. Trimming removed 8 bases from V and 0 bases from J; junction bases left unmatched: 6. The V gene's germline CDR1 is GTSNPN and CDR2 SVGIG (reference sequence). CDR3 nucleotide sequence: TGTGCCAGCCGGGGACTAGCGGCCTCCTACAATGAGCAGTTCTTC. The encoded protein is CASRGLAASYNEQFF.

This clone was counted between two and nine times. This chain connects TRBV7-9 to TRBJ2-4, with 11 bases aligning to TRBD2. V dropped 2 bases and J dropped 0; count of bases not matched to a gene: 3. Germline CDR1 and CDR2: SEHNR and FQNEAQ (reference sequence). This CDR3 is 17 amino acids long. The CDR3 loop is CASSLTSGGLAKNIQYF. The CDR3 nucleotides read TGTGCCAGCAGCTTAACTAGCGGGGGTTTAGCCAAAAACATTCAGTACTTC. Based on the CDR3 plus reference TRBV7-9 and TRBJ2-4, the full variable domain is DTGVSQNPRHKITKRGQNVTFRCDPISEHNRLYWYRQTLGQGPEFLTYFQNEAQLEKSRLLSDRFSAERPKGSFSTLEIQRTEQGDSAMYLCASSLTSGGLAKNIQYFGAGTRLSVL.

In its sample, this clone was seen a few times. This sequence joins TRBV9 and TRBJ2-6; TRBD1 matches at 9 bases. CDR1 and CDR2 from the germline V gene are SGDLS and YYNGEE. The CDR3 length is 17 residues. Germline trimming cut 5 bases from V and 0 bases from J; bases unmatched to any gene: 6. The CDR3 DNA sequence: TGTGCCAGCAGTGGACAGGGGTCCCGCTCTGGGGCCAACGTCCTGACTTTC. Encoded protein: CASSGQGSRSGANVLTF. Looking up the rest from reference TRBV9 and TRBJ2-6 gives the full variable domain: DSGVTQTPKHLITATGQRVTLRCSPRSGDLSVYWYQQSLDQGLQFLIQYYNGEERAKGNILERFSAQQFPDLHSELNLSSLELGDSALYFCASSGQGSRSGANVLTFGAGSRLTVL.

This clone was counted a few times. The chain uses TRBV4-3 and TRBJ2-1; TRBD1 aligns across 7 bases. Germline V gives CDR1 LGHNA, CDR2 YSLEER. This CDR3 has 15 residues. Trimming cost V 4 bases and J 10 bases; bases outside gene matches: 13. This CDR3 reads CASSLSILGGREQFF. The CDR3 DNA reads TGCGCCAGCAGCCTCTCCATACTAGGGGGCAGGGAGCAGTTCTTC.

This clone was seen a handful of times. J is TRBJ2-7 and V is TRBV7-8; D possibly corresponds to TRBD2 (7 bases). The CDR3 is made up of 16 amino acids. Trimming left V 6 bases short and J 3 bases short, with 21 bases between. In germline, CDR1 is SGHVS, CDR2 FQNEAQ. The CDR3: CASSQVGGAGIYEQYF. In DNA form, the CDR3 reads TGTGCCAGCAGTCAGGTGGGGGGGGCAGGGATCTACGAGCAGTACTTC.

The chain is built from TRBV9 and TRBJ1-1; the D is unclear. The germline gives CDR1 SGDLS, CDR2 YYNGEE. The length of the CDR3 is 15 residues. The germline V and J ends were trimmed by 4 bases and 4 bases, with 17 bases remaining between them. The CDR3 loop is CASSSREVQSTEAFF. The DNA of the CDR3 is TGTGCCAGCAGCTCCCGGGAGGTTCAGTCCACTGAAGCTTTCTTT. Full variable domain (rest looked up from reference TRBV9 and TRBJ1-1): DSGVTQTPKHLITATGQRVTLRCSPRSGDLSVYWYQQSLDQGLQFLIQYYNGEERAKGNILERFSAQQFPDLHSELNLSSLELGDSALYFCASSSREVQSTEAFFGQGTRLTVV.

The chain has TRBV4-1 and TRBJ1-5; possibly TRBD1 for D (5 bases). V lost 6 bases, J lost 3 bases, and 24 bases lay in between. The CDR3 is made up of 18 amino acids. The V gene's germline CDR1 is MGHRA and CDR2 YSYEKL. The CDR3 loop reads CASRAFTGTGLNNQPQHF. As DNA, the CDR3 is TGCGCCAGCAGAGCATTTACCGGGACTGGCTTAAACAATCAGCCCCAGCATTTT.

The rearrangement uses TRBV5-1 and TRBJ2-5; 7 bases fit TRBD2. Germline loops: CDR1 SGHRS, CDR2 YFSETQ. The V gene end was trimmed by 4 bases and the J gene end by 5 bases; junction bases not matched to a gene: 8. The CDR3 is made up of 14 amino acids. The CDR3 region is CASSPGLVVETQYF. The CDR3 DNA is TGCGCCAGCAGCCCTGGACTAGTCGTCGAGACCCAGTACTTC.

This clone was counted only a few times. The CDR3 region has the DNA TGTGCCTGGACTCTACCGGGACAGGGGGCGAACACTGAAGCTTTCTTT. Protein product: CAWTLPGQGANTEAFF. The gene calls are TRBV30 and TRBJ1-1, with TRBD1 matching 12 bases. The germline gives CDR1 GTSNPN, CDR2 SVGIG (reference sequence). The CDR3 runs to 16 residues. V was pared by 4 bases and J by 1 base, with 7 bases of the junction left unmatched.